The next 2 T cell receptor beta chains were all read from a single sample in a study of OX40 agonist ivuxolimab in advanced cancers. To prepare the library, the immunoSEQ multiplex PCR assay was applied. Drawn from immuneACCESS, this table holds only the in-frame rearrangements with V and J called that TCRdb kept. Clones are partly lost; checked studies trace under half to an unresolved V gene and leave the rest unexplained. In all, the sample holds around 94,000 clones, and approximately 86% of those were seen once. 3.5% to 4% of the sample lies in the top ten. The sample in question was CD4+ or CD8+ T cells sorted from blood, obtained in a trial of the OX40 agonist ivuxolimab. The source is an adult with an advanced solid tumor such as melanoma, head and neck, liver or kidney cancer.

This chain links TRBV19 with TRBJ1-2; no definite D call. V dropped 5 bases and J dropped 5 bases, with 12 bases sitting between them. The V gene's germline CDR1 is LNHDA and CDR2 SQIVND (reference sequence). The CDR3 covers 13 residues. The CDR3 region is CASSYTLLYGYTF. In nucleotides, the CDR3 is TGTGCCAGTAGTTATACGTTACTTTATGGCTACACCTTC.

The V and J genes are TRBV7-2 and TRBJ2-1; perhaps TRBD2 as D (5 bases). V was shortened by 3 bases and J by 7 bases, with 7 bases between the two germline ends. Germline CDR1 and CDR2: SGHTA and FQGNSA. This CDR3 is 12 amino acids long. CDR3 in amino acids: CASSFRENEQFF. The CDR3 nucleotides read TGTGCCAGCAGCTTTAGGGAGAATGAGCAGTTCTTC.